These 22 T cell receptor beta chains were all obtained from the same sample, sequenced in a study of beta chain features in type 1 diabetes. Whole-study results and caveats: Type 1 diabetes patients showed a moderate but significant shortening of TCRB CDR3s in all four CD4+ subsets.

Every bit of the isolated RNA underwent reverse transcription, so sequencing read expressed TCRB transcripts. The method was immunoSEQ multiplex PCR; TCRdb's version includes in-frame clones alone and lacks a portion of them. Of about 280,000 clones in the sample, 15% are singletons; the top ten hold approximately 0.015%. No antigen is known for these receptors. The sample consisted of naive CD4+ T cells from blood. These receptor sequences come from a man between 18 and 29 years old with type 1 diabetes.

In regard to this clone: The sample holds other DNA sequences that translate to the same CDR3. The J gene is TRBJ2-3, the V gene TRBV28, with unresolved D. V gave up 2 bases and J gave up 1 base, with 4 bases separating them. The CDR3 totals 13 residues. Germline-derived CDR1 and CDR2 are MDHEN and SYDVKM. CDR3 in amino acids: CASSLGGTDTQYF. In nucleotides, the CDR3 is TGTGCCAGCAGTTTAGGAGGCACAGATACGCAGTATTTT. The full variable domain, in which reference TRBV28 and TRBJ2-3 provide the parts outside the CDR3, is DVKVTQSSRYLVKRTGEKVFLECVQDMDHENMFWYRQDPGLGLRLIYFSYDVKMKEKGDIPEGYSVSREKKERFSLILESASTNQTSMYLCASSLGGTDTQYFGPGTRLTVL.

This clone was found a few times. The chain combines TRBV5-6 with TRBJ2-7; 8 bases match TRBD2. Trimming took 3 bases from V and 0 from J; bases not matched to a gene: 8. The V gene's germline CDR1 is SGHDT and CDR2 YYEEEE. The CDR3 sequence is 16 residues long. This CDR3 is CASSSISGGRSYEQYF. In DNA, the CDR3 is TGTGCCAGCAGCTCGATCAGCGGGGGCCGCTCCTACGAGCAGTACTTC.

The chain combines TRBV28 with TRBJ2-1, with 7 bases lining up with TRBD1. From germline, CDR1 is MDHEN and CDR2 SYDVKM. J was trimmed by 2 bases and V by 10 bases; bases with no gene match: 8. This CDR3 contains 14 residues. The CDR3 nucleotides read TGTGCCATAGAGACAGGGTACGCCTACAATGAGCAGTTCTTC. This encodes CAIETGYAYNEQFF.

V and J are TRBV19 and TRBJ2-5; D not certain. CDR3 length: 11 residues. Germline-derived CDR1 and CDR2 are LNHDA and SQIVND (reference sequence). Trimming shortened V by 6 bases and J by 2 bases, and 4 bases separated the two germline ends. In DNA form, the CDR3 reads TGTGCCAGTAGACAGCAAGAGACCCAGTACTTC. This codes for CASRQQETQYF.

The chain joins TRBV2 to TRBJ1-5; D unclear. This CDR3 comprises 12 residues. Germline V gives CDR1 SNHLY, CDR2 FYNNEI. Deletions cut 6 bases from V and 3 bases from J, with 6 bases between. For the CDR3, the DNA is TGTGCCAGCAGGGGCGCCAATCAGCCCCAGCATTTT. Amino acids: CASRGANQPQHF.

This chain joins TRBV28 and TRBJ2-5; TRBD1 aligns across 9 bases. Losses at the gene ends were 4 bases for V and 5 bases for J; bases not matched to a gene: 5. This CDR3 spans 14 amino acids. Germline V gene data show CDR1 as MDHEN and CDR2 as SYDVKM. The CDR3 bases are TGTGCCAGCAGTTGGGGACAGGGAGGGGAGACCCAGTACTTC. The encoded protein is CASSWGQGGETQYF.

The chain uses TRBV25-1 and TRBJ2-3; 9 bases are shared with TRBD2. The trim removed 4 bases at V and 6 bases at J, leaving 11 bases unmatched. The CDR3 consists of 16 residues. Germline CDR1 and CDR2: MGHDK and SYGVNS. The CDR3 loop reads CASSGAVAGGPDTQYF. CDR3 bases: TGTGCCAGCAGTGGGGCTGTGGCGGGAGGGCCGGATACGCAGTATTTT.

This clone was detected a few times. This sequence joins TRBV28 and TRBJ2-7; the match to TRBD1 covers 9 bases. The CDR3 is made up of 14 amino acids. Germline V gene lookup returns CDR1 MDHEN and CDR2 SYDVKM. Trimming cost V 9 bases and J 4 bases; bases outside gene matches: 10. CDR3 in DNA: TGTGCCAGTTATGGAGGGGACAGGGTATACGAGCAGTACTTC. It specifies CASYGGDRVYEQYF.

V usage is TRBV25-1 and J usage is TRBJ1-1, with a weak D call TRBD1 (5 bases). Trimming shortened V by 5 bases and J by 1 base, and 8 bases separated the two germline ends. Germline CDR1 MGHDK, CDR2 SYGVNS. The CDR3 has 13 residues. The CDR3 coding sequence is TGTGCCAGCAGTAGACAGCAGAACACTGAAGCTTTCTTT. Amino acids: CASSRQQNTEAFF. The variable domain in full, completed from reference TRBV25-1 and TRBJ1-1, reads EADIYQTPRYLVIGTGKKITLECSQTMGHDKMYWYQQDPGMELHLIHYSYGVNSTEKGDLSSESTVSRIRTEHFPLTLESARPSHTSQYLCASSRQQNTEAFFGQGTRLTVV.

This clone was seen only a few times. The J gene is TRBJ1-4, the V gene TRBV23-1; TRBD1 matches at 7 bases. TRBV23-1 is known as an ORF, though its function is uncertain. CDR3 length: 15 amino acids. The J segment lost 5 bases and the V segment lost 2 bases, leaving 5 bases of the junction unmatched. The CDR3 loop is CASSQARDRNEKLFF. The CDR3 DNA sequence: TGCGCCAGCAGTCAAGCCCGGGACAGAAATGAAAAACTGTTTTTT.

This clone has just a few counts. The V call is TRBV20-1, the J call TRBJ2-7; 8 nucleotides agree with TRBD1. The CDR3 runs 11 residues. In germline, CDR1 is DFQATT, CDR2 SNEGSKA (reference sequence). The junction had 4 bases not matched to a gene; V was cut back by 6 bases and J by 6 bases. The DNA of the CDR3 is TGCAGTGCGAAGGACAGGGTCGAGCAGTACTTC. Encoded protein: CSAKDRVEQYF.

This chain joins TRBV5-1 and TRBJ2-3; 12 bases map to TRBD2. Looked up from germline, CDR1 is SGHRS and CDR2 is YFSETQ. CDR3 length: 17 amino acids. Unmatched junction bases numbered 9, after V lost 2 bases and J lost 5 bases. CDR3 in DNA: TGCGCCAGCAGCTTAAAGACTAGCGGGAGAGAGGGAGATACGCAGTATTTT. Translating gives CASSLKTSGREGDTQYF.

The table lists this clone with a few counts. The V and J genes are TRBV7-8 and TRBJ2-3; D may be TRBD1 (6 bases). This CDR3 has 16 amino acids. Germline CDR1 and CDR2: SGHVS and FQNEAQ. Between the trimmed V and J ends, which lost 4 bases and 1 base, there was a span of 15 bases. The CDR3 here is CASSSYRVPRTDTQYF. The CDR3 nucleotides read TGTGCCAGCAGCTCGTACAGGGTCCCCCGCACAGATACGCAGTATTTT.

The CDR3 spells CASSQDHSYEQYF. The DNA for the CDR3 is TGTGCCAGCAGCCAAGATCACAGCTACGAGCAGTACTTC. V gene TRBV14 combines with J gene TRBJ2-7; D remains unclear. CDR3 length equals 13 residues. V shed 0 bases and J shed 3 bases, with 6 bases lying between them. Germline lookup yields CDR1 SGHDN and CDR2 FVKESK.

This clone came up a few times. This chain links TRBV5-1 with TRBJ1-5, with 7 bases fitting TRBD1. Trimming took 1 base from V and 7 from J; bases not matched to a gene: 8. The CDR3 totals 15 residues. From germline, CDR1 is SGHRS and CDR2 YFSETQ. The CDR3 loop is CASSLTGEMRQPQHF. CDR3 DNA: TGCGCCAGCAGCTTGACAGGGGAGATGAGGCAGCCCCAGCATTTT. The complete variable domain, with remaining parts taken from reference TRBV5-1 and TRBJ1-5, reads KAGVTQTPRYLIKTRGQQVTLSCSPISGHRSVSWYQQTPGQGLQFLFEYFSETQRNKGNFPGRFSGRQFSNSRSEMNVSTLELGDSALYLCASSLTGEMRQPQHFGDGTRLSIL.

The chain couples TRBV30 to TRBJ2-5, with 13 bases aligning to TRBD2. CDR3 length: 14 residues. J lost 7 bases, V lost 3 bases, and 5 bases had no gene match. The germline V gene has CDR1 GTSNPN and CDR2 SVGIG (reference sequence). CDR3 coding DNA: TGTGCCTGGAGACTAGCGGGAGGGCCGGGGACCCAGTACTTC. Its translation: CAWRLAGGPGTQYF.

In its sample, this clone was seen a few times. V and J are TRBV29-1 and TRBJ2-2; 10 nucleotides match TRBD1. The CDR3 runs 15 residues. Trimming removed 7 bases from V and 3 bases from J; junction bases left unmatched: 8. CDR1 and CDR2 from the germline V gene are SQVTM and ANQGSEA. DNA of the CDR3: TGCAGCGCACCGGCCGGGACAGGGGACACCGGGGAGCTGTTTTTT. Amino acids: CSAPAGTGDTGELFF.

The rearrangement joins TRBV28 to TRBJ1-6, with 8 bases matching TRBD1. The CDR3 length is 14 residues. The germline gives CDR1 MDHEN, CDR2 SYDVKM. The V gene end was trimmed by 5 bases and the J gene end by 9 bases; junction bases not matched to a gene: 6. The CDR3 DNA is TGTGCCAGCAGTCCGACAGGGGCAGTTTCACCCCTCCACTTT. Translated: CASSPTGAVSPLHF.

This clone was counted a few times. The V gene is TRBV25-1, the J gene TRBJ1-4, with no clear D. Per the germline V gene, CDR1 is MGHDK and CDR2 is SYGVNS. This CDR3 spans 14 amino acids. Trimming cost V 2 bases and J 4 bases, with 8 bases left between them. The CDR3 coding sequence is TGTGCCAGCAGTGAAGCCCGCGTTAATGAAAAACTGTTTTTT. Encoded protein: CASSEARVNEKLFF.

The V call is TRBV5-1, the J call TRBJ2-7; tentative D call: TRBD1 (6 bases). Germline V gene data show CDR1 as SGHRS and CDR2 as YFSETQ. V was shortened by 4 bases and J by 2 bases, with 13 bases between the two germline ends. The CDR3 is 14 residues long. The chain's CDR3 is CASSAGTPTYEQYF. CDR3 nucleotide sequence: TGCGCCAGCAGCGCCGGGACACCGACCTACGAGCAGTACTTC.

This clone was counted only a few times. The chain uses TRBV7-9 and TRBJ1-4; D is perhaps TRBD1 (6 bases). CDR1 SEHNR and CDR2 FQNEAQ come from the germline V gene (reference sequence). The germline V and J ends were trimmed by 5 bases and 4 bases, with 14 bases remaining between them. The CDR3 loop spans 15 amino acids. The CDR3 DNA reads TGTGCCAGCAGCCGGGACATCGGCCTTAATGAAAAACTGTTTTTT. It translates to CASSRDIGLNEKLFF. The full variable domain, rest sourced from reference TRBV7-9 and TRBJ1-4, is DTGVSQNPRHKITKRGQNVTFRCDPISEHNRLYWYRQTLGQGPEFLTYFQNEAQLEKSRLLSDRFSAERPKGSFSTLEIQRTEQGDSAMYLCASSRDIGLNEKLFFGSGTQLSVL.

In DNA, the CDR3 is TGTGCCAGCAGCTTAACGGGTACGGCCTACAATGAGCAGTTCTTC. The encoded protein is CASSLTGTAYNEQFF. This chain uses TRBV7-2 with TRBJ2-1; unclear D gene. Germline CDR1 and CDR2: SGHTA and FQGNSA. Trimming took 2 bases from V and 2 from J, leaving 10 bases between them. The CDR3 length is 15 residues.